This TCR beta chain originates from a study of shared clonotypes between healthy human individuals. Study in general: CD4 naive and memory got three plates each, CD8 naive two, CD8 memory one.

Profiled with immunoSEQ multiplex PCR; TCRdb holds only in-frame clones, not every one. The table has millions of clones, 80% to 95% seen once. V lost 3 bases, J lost 4 bases, and 12 bases lay in between. The CDR3 totals 14 residues. CDR1 and CDR2 from the germline V gene are MGHRA and YSYEKL. Donors comprised healthy HIV-negative adults lacking recent acute infections or vaccinations. All of the donors resided in Nashville, Tennessee, and each was a Caucasian adult. From CD4+ cells came CD45RA+ naive and CD45RA-negative memory subsets. The clonotype was recovered from a man younger than 35 in good health. Some clones in this sample may be carry-over from other donors' samples. The chain combines TRBV4-1 with TRBJ2-5; TRBD1 or TRBD2 may be the D gene (5 bases each). Material for sequencing was naive CD4+ T cells from PBMCs. Stated subset: CD45RA+ positively selected. The CDR3 reads CASSQMGVGETQYF. The CDR3 coding sequence is TGCGCCAGCAGCCAGATGGGGGTGGGAGAGACCCAGTACTTC.